Following are 23 T cell receptor beta chains from one sample sequenced in a study of cytomegalovirus exposure and HLA in healthy donors. Both 60 Vbeta primers and 13 Jbeta primers went into the PCR. Assay used: immunoSEQ multiplex PCR; TCRdb lists only in-frame clones, some missing. The sample includes some 200,000 clones, approximately 67% seen only once; the top ten take about 3.2%. Sequenced input: PBMCs. The receptor source for this set is a man in his forties in good health and CMV-seronegative.

The genes are TRBV6-1 and TRBJ2-5, with D unresolved. CDR3 size: 12 residues. Germline V CDR1 and CDR2: MNHNS, SASEGT. V was cut by 6 bases and J by 2 bases, with 7 bases left in between. The CDR3 is CASRAVQETQYF. For the CDR3, the DNA is TGTGCCAGCAGGGCGGTACAAGAGACCCAGTACTTC.

The V gene is TRBV5-6, the J gene TRBJ2-7; a possible D gene is TRBD2 (5 bases). Trimming removed 0 bases at V and 5 bases at J, with 9 bases between. This CDR3 comprises 13 residues. Germline V gene sequence: CDR1 SGHDT, CDR2 YYEEEE. This chain's CDR3 is CASSLGSANEQYF. The CDR3 DNA reads as TGTGCCAGCAGCTTGGGTAGCGCCAACGAGCAGTACTTC.

The rearrangement uses TRBV7-9 and TRBJ2-1; a weak D match, TRBD1 (5 bases). This CDR3 has 13 amino acids. Trimming cost V 2 bases and J 8 bases, with 10 bases left between them. Germline values: CDR1 SEHNR, CDR2 FQNEAQ (reference sequence). The CDR3 DNA sequence: TGTGCCAGCAGCTTAATCAGGGATGATGAGCAGTTCTTC. Residues: CASSLIRDDEQFF.

This clone was observed a handful of times. The chain has TRBV6-6 and TRBJ2-5, with 9 bases identical to TRBD2. This CDR3 is built from 16 residues. CDR1 and CDR2 from the germline V gene are MNHNY and SVGAGI (reference sequence). V was pared by 2 bases and J by 3 bases, with 7 bases of the junction left unmatched. The CDR3 region has the DNA TGTGCCAGCAGTTACGGGGGTAGCGGGGGAGAAGAGACCCAGTACTTC. The encoded protein is CASSYGGSGGEETQYF.

This clone showed up many times. The chain links TRBV10-3 to TRBJ1-1; 8 nucleotides agree with TRBD1. V gave up 7 bases and J gave up 5 bases; unmatched junction bases: 12. Germline V gene lookup returns CDR1 ENHRY and CDR2 SYGVKD. CDR3 length: 15 amino acids. The CDR3 protein is CAIKSQGADGTEAFF. The CDR3 bases are TGTGCCATCAAATCTCAGGGGGCAGATGGGACTGAAGCTTTCTTT.

This clone was recorded a few times. The genes are TRBV7-2 and TRBJ2-7; D not certain. CDR3 length: 12 residues. CDR1 SGHTA and CDR2 FQGNSA come from the germline V gene. V gave up 5 bases and J gave up 5 bases, with 10 bases separating them. Written as DNA, the CDR3 is TGTGCCAGCAGCCCCTCTCCGGACGAGCAGTACTTC. This gives the protein CASSPSPDEQYF.

The genes are TRBV5-4 and TRBJ1-1, with a tentative D call TRBD1 (6 bases). CDR1 is SGHNT and CDR2 is YYREEE in the germline V gene (reference sequence). The CDR3 extends over 16 amino acids. The V end lost 4 bases, the J end lost 0 bases, and 16 bases lay between the germline ends. CDR3 sequence (DNA): TGTGCCAGCAGCCCGGGAAGACAGGCTCTGAACACTGAAGCTTTCTTT. Translated, it gives CASSPGRQALNTEAFF.

V gene TRBV7-2 combines with J gene TRBJ2-7, with D hard to call. This CDR3 has 14 amino acids. Germline V gene lookup returns CDR1 SGHTA and CDR2 FQGNSA. V gave up 3 bases and J gave up 0 bases, with 9 bases separating them. DNA of the CDR3: TGTGCCAGCAGCTTTAGAGAAAGCTCCTACGAGCAGTACTTC. It is translated as CASSFRESSYEQYF.

V and J are TRBV5-1 and TRBJ1-5; D unclear. Germline V gene data show CDR1 as SGHRS and CDR2 as YFSETQ. This CDR3 is built from 14 residues. V lost 0 bases and J 7 bases, leaving 11 bases between the germline ends. The CDR3 loop is CASSLGGEGQPQHF. The CDR3 nucleotides read TGCGCCAGCAGCTTGGGCGGGGAGGGACAGCCCCAGCATTTT.

The CDR3, as DNA: TGTGCCAGCAGCCAAGGACCCGACAGGGAGGACTATGGCTACACCTTC. Amino acids: CASSQGPDREDYGYTF. The chain links TRBV4-2 to TRBJ1-2, with 7 bases matching TRBD1. V shed 1 base and J 3 bases; nucleotides not matched to a gene: 8. The germline V gene has CDR1 LGHNA and CDR2 YNFKEQ. This CDR3 has 16 residues.

J is TRBJ2-7 and V is TRBV6-6; maybe TRBD1 (6 bases). Trimming pared 7 bases from V and 3 bases from J, leaving 13 bases between. Germline-derived CDR1 and CDR2 are MNHNY and SVGAGI (reference sequence). The CDR3 is made up of 13 amino acids. The CDR3 DNA follows: TGTGCCAGCACCGCCGGGACATACTACGAGCAGTACTTC. Translation gives CASTAGTYYEQYF.

The rearrangement links TRBV5-1 to TRBJ2-3, with 7 bases identical to TRBD2. Germline values: CDR1 SGHRS, CDR2 YFSETQ. V was clipped by 0 bases and J by 3 bases; unmatched bases: 1. The CDR3 sequence is 14 residues long. CDR3 nucleotide sequence: TGCGCCAGCAGCTTGGGACTAGCAACAGATACGCAGTATTTT. Translation gives CASSLGLATDTQYF.

This clone was found once. The chain carries TRBV29-1 and TRBJ1-1; weak D call: TRBD1 (6 bases). The germline V gene encodes CDR1 SQVTM and CDR2 ANQGSEA. This CDR3 contains 13 residues. Trimming took off 6 bases at V and 4 bases at J, with 15 bases between the two ends. CDR3 sequence (DNA): TGCAGCGTCATAAGGGGGACCGGCACTGAAGCTTTCTTT. Translation gives CSVIRGTGTEAFF.

This clone was counted once. The gene calls are TRBV25-1 and TRBJ2-1; D is perhaps TRBD2 (6 bases). CDR1 is MGHDK and CDR2 is SYGVNS in the germline V gene. Deletions cut 6 bases from V and 0 bases from J, with 12 bases between. The CDR3 spans 15 residues. CDR3 region: CASSPMGGSYNEQFF. The CDR3 DNA sequence: TGTGCCAGCAGCCCAATGGGGGGCTCCTACAATGAGCAGTTCTTC.

V gene TRBV15 combines with J gene TRBJ2-2; no clear D gene. Per germline, CDR1 LNHNV and CDR2 YYDKDF (reference sequence). V lost 0 bases and J lost 2, with 7 bases in between. The CDR3 consists of 15 residues. The CDR3 here is CATSRETANTGELFF. The CDR3, as DNA: TGTGCCACCAGCAGAGAAACAGCCAACACCGGGGAGCTGTTTTTT.

The rearrangement uses TRBV5-4 and TRBJ1-1; TRBD1 might be the D (5 bases). This CDR3 region has 16 residues. The V gene's germline CDR1 is SGHNT and CDR2 YYREEE (reference sequence). V was shortened by 2 bases and J by 7 bases, with 21 bases between the two germline ends. The CDR3 nucleotides read TGTGCCAGCAGCTTAAAGGACACAGCGAAAATACATGAAGCTTTCTTT. It is translated as CASSLKDTAKIHEAFF. Using reference TRBV5-4 and TRBJ1-1 for the parts outside the CDR3, the full variable domain is ETGVTQSPTHLIKTRGQQVTLRCSSQSGHNTVSWYQQALGQGPQFIFQYYREEENGRGNFPPRFSGLQFPNYSSELNVNALELDDSALYLCASSLKDTAKIHEAFFGQGTRLTVV.

The rearrangement uses TRBV27 and TRBJ1-5; D may be TRBD1 (6 bases). The CDR3 runs to 15 residues. V was cut by 5 bases and J by 3 bases, with 14 bases left in between. The germline CDR1 and CDR2 sequences are MNHEY and SMNVEV (reference sequence). CDR3 sequence reads: CASSGGDNYNQPQHF. CDR3 coding DNA: TGTGCCAGCAGTGGGGGGGACAACTACAATCAGCCCCAGCATTTT.

The chain is built from TRBV7-9 and TRBJ1-4; D unclear. CDR1 and CDR2 (germline): SEHNR, FQNEAQ (reference sequence). This CDR3 is 15 amino acids long. V shed 3 bases and J shed 0 bases, with 8 bases lying between them. CDR3 region: CASSLNVATNEKLFF. CDR3 nucleotides: TGTGCCAGCAGCTTGAACGTAGCAACTAATGAAAAACTGTTTTTT. The whole variable domain, remainder taken from reference TRBV7-9 and TRBJ1-4, is DTGVSQNPRHKITKRGQNVTFRCDPISEHNRLYWYRQTLGQGPEFLTYFQNEAQLEKSRLLSDRFSAERPKGSFSTLEIQRTEQGDSAMYLCASSLNVATNEKLFFGSGTQLSVL.

The rearrangement joins TRBV5-5 to TRBJ1-2, with D perhaps matching TRBD1 (6 bases). Trimming left V 1 base short and J 4 bases short, with 17 bases between. The CDR3 has 16 residues. The germline V gene encodes CDR1 SGHKS and CDR2 YYEKEE (reference sequence). CDR3 in amino acids: CASSLIGRGRGYGYTF. In DNA, the CDR3 is TGTGCCAGCAGCTTGATCGGAAGGGGGAGAGGCTATGGCTACACCTTC.

As for this clone: Distinct nucleotide sequences in the sample also encode this CDR3. The CDR3 DNA is TGTGCCAGCAGTTTGCAGGAGAACACCGGGGAGCTGTTTTTT. Residues: CASSLQENTGELFF. J is TRBJ2-2 and V is TRBV2; D unresolved. CDR1 is SNHLY and CDR2 is FYNNEI in the germline V gene. The CDR3 length is 14 residues. Deletions cut 5 bases from V and 1 base from J, with 8 bases between.

V usage is TRBV9 and J usage is TRBJ2-2; TRBD2 aligns across 10 bases. This CDR3 has 16 residues. Germline lookup yields CDR1 SGDLS and CDR2 YYNGEE. Unmatched junction bases numbered 1, after V lost 1 base and J lost 1 base. The CDR3 nucleotides are TGTGCCAGCAGCGTAAGCGGGGGGGGGAACACCGGGGAGCTGTTTTTT. This encodes CASSVSGGGNTGELFF.

This clone was found once. The chain recombines TRBV27 with TRBJ2-7; no definite D call. V was clipped by 6 bases and J by 2 bases, with 11 bases between them. The CDR3 consists of 13 residues. CDR1 MNHEY and CDR2 SMNVEV come from the germline V gene (reference sequence). CDR3 amino acids: CASRTQSTYEQYF. The CDR3 DNA is TGTGCCAGCAGGACTCAGTCTACCTACGAGCAGTACTTC.

The V and J genes are TRBV7-2 and TRBJ1-1, with D unclear. This CDR3 region has 14 residues. Germline-derived CDR1 and CDR2 are SGHTA and FQGNSA. Trimming removed 5 bases from V and 4 bases from J, with 14 bases in between. CDR3 sequence: CASSLTVPFTEAFF. CDR3 nucleotide sequence: TGTGCCAGCAGCCTAACAGTGCCCTTCACTGAAGCTTTCTTT.